The subject of this entry is one T cell receptor (beta chain). The authors' processing: The assay estimated nucleated cells by amplifying reference gene primers. The protocol was immunoSEQ multiplex PCR, while the TCRdb copy is restricted to in-frame clones and leaves out a portion. From that table come the V and J calls and clone size; the DNA was used to work out D and trimming. The table shows approximately 97,000 clones, with 87% occurring only once. Trimming took off 5 bases at V and 0 bases at J, with 14 bases between the two ends. The germline gives CDR1 SGHKS, CDR2 YYEKEE (reference sequence). There are 15 residues in the CDR3. This sample is part of a study of blood T cell repertoires in COVID-19. For the study at large: Samples representing acute and convalescent COVID-19 were sourced from the United States, Italy and Spain. In each case, the material was cDNA or gDNA derived from T cells, B-cell-depleted T cells, or PBMCs.

The sequencing input was peripheral blood. The V call is TRBV5-5, the J call TRBJ1-1; the D is unclear. This TCR was recovered from a man between 50 and 59 years old with active COVID-19. As DNA, the CDR3 is TGTGCCAGCAGAATGGAGGGAACGATGAACACTGAAGCTTTCTTT. It codes for CASRMEGTMNTEAFF.